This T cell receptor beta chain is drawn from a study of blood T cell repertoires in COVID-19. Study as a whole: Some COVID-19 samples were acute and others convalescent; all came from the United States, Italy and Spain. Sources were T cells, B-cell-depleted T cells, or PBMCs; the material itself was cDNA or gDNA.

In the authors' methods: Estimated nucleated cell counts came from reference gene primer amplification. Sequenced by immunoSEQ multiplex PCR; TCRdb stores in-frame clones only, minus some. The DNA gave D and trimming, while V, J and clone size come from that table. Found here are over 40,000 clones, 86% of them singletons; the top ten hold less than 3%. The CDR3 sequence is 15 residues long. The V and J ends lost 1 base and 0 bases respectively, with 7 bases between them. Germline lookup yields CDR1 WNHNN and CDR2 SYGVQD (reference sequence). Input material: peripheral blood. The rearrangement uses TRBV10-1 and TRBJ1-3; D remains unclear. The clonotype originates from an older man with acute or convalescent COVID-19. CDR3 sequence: CASSEWSSSGNTIYF. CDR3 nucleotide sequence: TGCGCCAGCAGTGAGTGGTCGAGCTCTGGAAACACCATATATTTT.